This T cell receptor (beta chain) was retrieved from a study of early T cells in non-severe SARS-CoV-2 infection. Study overall: Chains from this unsorted whole-blood bulk RNA could not be paired. General study results and limits: Matches to VDJdb favored anti-spike CD8 responses and missed private and CD4 specificities.

The table lists this clonotype with many counts. As yet, its antigen is unknown. Germline values: CDR1 MNHEY, CDR2 SVGEGT. The junction had 8 bases not matched to a gene; V was cut back by 5 bases and J by 1 base. CDR3 length equals 18 residues. Each cDNA molecule carried a unique molecular identifier. One entry per CDR3 protein, called by TCRdb with MiXCR from the 5' RACE reads. The data show 62,000 or so distinct CDR3 sequences, approximately 9.3% seen once. This receptor was taken from an adult who was a healthcare worker with PCR-confirmed SARS-CoV-2 infection or an uninfected control (not recorded which). The specimen was whole blood. This chain links TRBV6-2 or TRBV6-3 with TRBJ2-3; 14 nucleotides align to TRBD2. CDR3 DNA sequence: TGTGCCAGCAGTCGACTACCGGGACTAGCGGGGGGCACAGATACGCAGTATTTT. Encoded protein: CASSRLPGLAGGTDTQYF.